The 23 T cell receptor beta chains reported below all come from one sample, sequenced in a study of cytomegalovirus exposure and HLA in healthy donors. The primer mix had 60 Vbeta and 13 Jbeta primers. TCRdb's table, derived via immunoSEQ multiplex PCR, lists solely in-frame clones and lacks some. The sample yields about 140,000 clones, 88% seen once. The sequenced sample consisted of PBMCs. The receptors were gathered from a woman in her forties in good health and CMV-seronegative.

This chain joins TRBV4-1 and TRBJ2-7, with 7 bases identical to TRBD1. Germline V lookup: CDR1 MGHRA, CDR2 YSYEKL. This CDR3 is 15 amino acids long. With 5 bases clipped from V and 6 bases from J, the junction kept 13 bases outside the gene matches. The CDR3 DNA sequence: TGCGCCAGCAGCAAGGAAGGGCAGGGGGTGGGCGAGCAGTACTTC. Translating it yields CASSKEGQGVGEQYF.

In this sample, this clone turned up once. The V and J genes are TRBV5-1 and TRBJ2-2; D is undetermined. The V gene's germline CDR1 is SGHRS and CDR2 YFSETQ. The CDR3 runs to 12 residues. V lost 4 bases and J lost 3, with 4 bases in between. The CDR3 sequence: CASSPDTGELFF. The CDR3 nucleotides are TGCGCCAGCAGCCCGGACACCGGGGAGCTGTTTTTT.

The CDR3 loop is CASGTGGSYQPQHF. For the CDR3, the DNA is TGTGCCAGTGGCACAGGGGGCTCCTATCAGCCCCAGCATTTT. This sequence joins TRBV27 and TRBJ1-5; 9 positions match TRBD1. CDR1 is MNHEY, CDR2 SMNVEV, per germline (reference sequence). V shed 9 bases, J shed 5 bases, and the junction held 8 bases outside the gene matches. CDR3 length: 14 residues.

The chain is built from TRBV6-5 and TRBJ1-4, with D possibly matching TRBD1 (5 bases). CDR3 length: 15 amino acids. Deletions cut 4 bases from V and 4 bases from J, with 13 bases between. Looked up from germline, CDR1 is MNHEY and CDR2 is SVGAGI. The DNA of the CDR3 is TGTGCCAGCAGTTCGGGGAGGGGCCTTAATGAAAAACTGTTTTTT. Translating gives CASSSGRGLNEKLFF.

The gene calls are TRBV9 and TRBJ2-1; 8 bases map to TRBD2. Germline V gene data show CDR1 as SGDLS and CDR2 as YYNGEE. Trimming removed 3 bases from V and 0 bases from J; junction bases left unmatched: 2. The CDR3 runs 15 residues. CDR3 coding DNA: TGTGCCAGCAGCGAGCGGGAGAGCTCCTACAATGAGCAGTTCTTC. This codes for CASSERESSYNEQFF.

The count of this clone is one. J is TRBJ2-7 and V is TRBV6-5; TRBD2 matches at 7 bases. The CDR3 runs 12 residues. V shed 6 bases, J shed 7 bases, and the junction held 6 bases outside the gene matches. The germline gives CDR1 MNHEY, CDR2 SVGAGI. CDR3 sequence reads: CASSGGIGEQYF. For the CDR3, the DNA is TGTGCCAGCAGCGGGGGGATAGGGGAGCAGTACTTC.

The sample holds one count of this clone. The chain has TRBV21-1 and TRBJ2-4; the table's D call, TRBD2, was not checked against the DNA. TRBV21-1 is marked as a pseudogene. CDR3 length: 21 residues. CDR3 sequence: CASREQGELGLAGVAKNIQYF. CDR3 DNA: TGTGCCAGCAGAGAACAGGGCGAGCTCGGGCTAGCGGGAGTAGCCAAAAACATTCAGTACTTC.

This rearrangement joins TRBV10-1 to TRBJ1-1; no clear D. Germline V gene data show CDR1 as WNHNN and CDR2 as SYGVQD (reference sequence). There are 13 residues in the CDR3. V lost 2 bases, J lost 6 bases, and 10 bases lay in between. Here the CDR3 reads CASSEPGVPEAFF. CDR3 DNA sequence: TGCGCCAGCAGTGAGCCCGGGGTACCTGAAGCTTTCTTT.

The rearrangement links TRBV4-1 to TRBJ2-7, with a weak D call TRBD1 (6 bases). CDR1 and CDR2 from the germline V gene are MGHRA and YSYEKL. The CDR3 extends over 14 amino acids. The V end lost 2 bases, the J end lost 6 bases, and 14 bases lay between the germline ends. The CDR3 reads CASSQTGFVSEQYF. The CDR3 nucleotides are TGCGCCAGCAGCCAAACAGGGTTCGTAAGCGAGCAGTACTTC.

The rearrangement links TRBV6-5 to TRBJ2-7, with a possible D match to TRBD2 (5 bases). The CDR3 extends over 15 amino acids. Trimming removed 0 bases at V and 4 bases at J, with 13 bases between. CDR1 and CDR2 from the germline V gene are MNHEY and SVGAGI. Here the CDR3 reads CASSYSTPSLYEQYF. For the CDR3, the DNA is TGTGCCAGCAGTTACTCGACCCCTAGCTTATACGAGCAGTACTTC.

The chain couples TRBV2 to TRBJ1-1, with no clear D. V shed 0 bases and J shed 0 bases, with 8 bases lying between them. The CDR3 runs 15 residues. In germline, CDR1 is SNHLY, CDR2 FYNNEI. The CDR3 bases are TGTGCCAGCAGTGAAGCCGGGTTCATGAACACTGAAGCTTTCTTT. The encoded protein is CASSEAGFMNTEAFF.

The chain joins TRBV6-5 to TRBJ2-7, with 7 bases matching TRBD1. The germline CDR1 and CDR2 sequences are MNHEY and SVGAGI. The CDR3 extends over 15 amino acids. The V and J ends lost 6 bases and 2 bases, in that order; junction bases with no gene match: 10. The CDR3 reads CASRDPGQTPYEQYF. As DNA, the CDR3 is TGTGCCAGCAGAGATCCGGGACAGACCCCCTACGAGCAGTACTTC.

In DNA, the CDR3 is TGTGCCAGCTCACTGGGACAGGGGGATGAAAAACTGTTTTTT. Protein: CASSLGQGDEKLFF. The V call is TRBV18, the J call TRBJ1-4, with 11 positions matching TRBD1. The CDR3 length is 14 residues. Trimming cost V 4 bases and J 6 bases; bases outside gene matches: 1. Germline V gives CDR1 KGHSH, CDR2 LQKENI. Full variable domain (remainder filled in from reference TRBV18 and TRBJ1-4): NAGVMQNPRHLVRRRGQEARLRCSPMKGHSHVYWYRQLPEEGLKFMVYLQKENIIDESGMPKERFSAEFPKEGPSILRIQQVVRGDSAAYFCASSLGQGDEKLFFGSGTQLSVL.

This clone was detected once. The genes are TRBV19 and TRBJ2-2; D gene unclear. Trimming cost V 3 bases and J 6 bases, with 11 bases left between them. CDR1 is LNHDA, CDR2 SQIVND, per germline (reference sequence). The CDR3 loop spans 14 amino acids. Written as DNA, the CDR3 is TGTGCCAGTAGTATTCGCGTGCCGGCCGGGGAGCTGTTTTTT. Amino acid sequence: CASSIRVPAGELFF.

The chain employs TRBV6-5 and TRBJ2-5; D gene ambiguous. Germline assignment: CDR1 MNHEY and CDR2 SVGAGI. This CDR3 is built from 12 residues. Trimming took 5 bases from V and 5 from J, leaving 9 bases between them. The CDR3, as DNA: TGTGCCAGCAGTCTGCGCTCGGAGACCCAGTACTTC. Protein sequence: CASSLRSETQYF.

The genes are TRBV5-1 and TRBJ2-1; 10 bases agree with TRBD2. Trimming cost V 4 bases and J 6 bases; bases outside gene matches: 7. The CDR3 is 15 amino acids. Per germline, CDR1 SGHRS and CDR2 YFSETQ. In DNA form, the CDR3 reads TGCGCCAGCAGCCCGCTAGCGGGAGAGCGCAATGAGCAGTTCTTC. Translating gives CASSPLAGERNEQFF.

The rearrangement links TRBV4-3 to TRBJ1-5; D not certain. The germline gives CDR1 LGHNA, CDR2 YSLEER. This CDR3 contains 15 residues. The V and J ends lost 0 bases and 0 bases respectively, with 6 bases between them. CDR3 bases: TGCGCCAGCAGCCAAGATCTTTATAGCAATCAGCCCCAGCATTTT. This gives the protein CASSQDLYSNQPQHF.

The CDR3 region is CSGLKQGSYEQYF. The DNA for the CDR3 is TGCAGCGGCTTAAAACAGGGTTCCTACGAGCAGTACTTC. The chain links TRBV29-1 to TRBJ2-7; TRBD1 is a possible D gene (6 bases). Germline loops: CDR1 SQVTM, CDR2 ANQGSEA. There are 13 residues in the CDR3. Trimming removed 7 bases from V and 1 base from J, with 14 bases in between.

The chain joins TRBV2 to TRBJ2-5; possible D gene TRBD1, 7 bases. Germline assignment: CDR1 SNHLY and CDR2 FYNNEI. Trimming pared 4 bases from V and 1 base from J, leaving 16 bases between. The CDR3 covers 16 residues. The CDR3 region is CASSVYGGQLQETQYF. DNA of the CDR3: TGTGCCAGCAGTGTTTACGGGGGACAGCTCCAAGAGACCCAGTACTTC.

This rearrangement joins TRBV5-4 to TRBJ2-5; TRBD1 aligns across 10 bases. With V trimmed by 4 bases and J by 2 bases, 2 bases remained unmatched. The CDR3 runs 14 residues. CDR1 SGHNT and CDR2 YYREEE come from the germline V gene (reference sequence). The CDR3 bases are TGTGCCAGCAGCGGGACAGGGGATCAAGAGACCCAGTACTTC. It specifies CASSGTGDQETQYF.

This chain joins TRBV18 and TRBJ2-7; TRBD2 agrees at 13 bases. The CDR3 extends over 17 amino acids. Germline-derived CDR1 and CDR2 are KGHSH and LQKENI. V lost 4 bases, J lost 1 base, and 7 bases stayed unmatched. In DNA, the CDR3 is TGTGCCAGCTCACTACTAGCGGGAGGGCCAAAGTCCTACGAGCAGTACTTC. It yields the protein CASSLLAGGPKSYEQYF.

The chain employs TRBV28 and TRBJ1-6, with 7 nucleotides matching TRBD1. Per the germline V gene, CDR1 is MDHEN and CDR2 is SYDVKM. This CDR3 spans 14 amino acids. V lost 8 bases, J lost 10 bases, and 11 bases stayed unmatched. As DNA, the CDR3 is TGTGCCAGCGGGTCAGGACAGGTTATCTCACCCCTCCACTTT. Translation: CASGSGQVISPLHF.

CDR3 DNA sequence: TGTGCCAGCTCACGCATGGGACAGACGACCTACGAGCAGTACTTC. Its protein product is CASSRMGQTTYEQYF. This chain joins TRBV18 and TRBJ2-7; 7 bases match TRBD1. CDR1 and CDR2 from the germline V gene are KGHSH and LQKENI. The CDR3 totals 15 residues. The ends lost 4 bases at V and 2 bases at J; junction bases unmatched: 8.